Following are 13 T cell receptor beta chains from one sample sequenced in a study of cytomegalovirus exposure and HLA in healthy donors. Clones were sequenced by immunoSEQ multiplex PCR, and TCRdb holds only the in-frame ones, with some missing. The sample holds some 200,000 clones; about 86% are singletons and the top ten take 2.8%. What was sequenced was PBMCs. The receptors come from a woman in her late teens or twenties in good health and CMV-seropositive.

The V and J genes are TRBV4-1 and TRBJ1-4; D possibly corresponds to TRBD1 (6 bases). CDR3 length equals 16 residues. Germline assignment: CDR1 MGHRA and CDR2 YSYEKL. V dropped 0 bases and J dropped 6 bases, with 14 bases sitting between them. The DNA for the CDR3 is TGCGCCAGCAGCCAAGAAAACGGACAGCCGTATGAAAAACTGTTTTTT. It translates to CASSQENGQPYEKLFF.

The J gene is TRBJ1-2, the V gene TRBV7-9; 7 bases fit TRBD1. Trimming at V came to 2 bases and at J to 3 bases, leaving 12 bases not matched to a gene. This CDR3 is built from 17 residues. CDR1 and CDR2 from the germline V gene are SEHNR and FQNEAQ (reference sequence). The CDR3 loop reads CASSLSRLQGKDYGYTF. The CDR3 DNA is TGTGCCAGCAGCTTAAGTAGGCTACAGGGGAAGGACTATGGCTACACCTTC.

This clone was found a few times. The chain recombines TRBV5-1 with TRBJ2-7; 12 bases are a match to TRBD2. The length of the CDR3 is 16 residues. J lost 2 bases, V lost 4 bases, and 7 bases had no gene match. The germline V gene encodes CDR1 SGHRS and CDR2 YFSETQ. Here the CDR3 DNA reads TGCGCCAGCAGCGGGGGGACTAGCGGGCCAGCCTACGAGCAGTACTTC. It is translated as CASSGGTSGPAYEQYF. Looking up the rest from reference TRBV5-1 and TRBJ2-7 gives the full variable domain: KAGVTQTPRYLIKTRGQQVTLSCSPISGHRSVSWYQQTPGQGLQFLFEYFSETQRNKGNFPGRFSGRQFSNSRSEMNVSTLELGDSALYLCASSGGTSGPAYEQYFGPGTRLTVT.

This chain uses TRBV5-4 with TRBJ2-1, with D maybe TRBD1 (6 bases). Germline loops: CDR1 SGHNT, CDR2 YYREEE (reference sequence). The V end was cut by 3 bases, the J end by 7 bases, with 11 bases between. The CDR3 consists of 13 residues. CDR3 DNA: TGTGCCAGCAGCTCAACACAGGGTAATGAGCAGTTCTTC. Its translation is CASSSTQGNEQFF. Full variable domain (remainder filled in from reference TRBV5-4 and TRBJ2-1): ETGVTQSPTHLIKTRGQQVTLRCSSQSGHNTVSWYQQALGQGPQFIFQYYREEENGRGNFPPRFSGLQFPNYSSELNVNALELDDSALYLCASSSTQGNEQFFGPGTRLTVL.

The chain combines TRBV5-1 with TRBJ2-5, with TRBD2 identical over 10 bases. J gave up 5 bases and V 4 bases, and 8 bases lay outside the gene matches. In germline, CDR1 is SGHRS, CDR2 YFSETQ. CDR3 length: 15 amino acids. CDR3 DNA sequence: TGCGCCAGCAGCGTCCCCCTAGCGGGGGTGGAGACCCAGTACTTC. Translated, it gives CASSVPLAGVETQYF.

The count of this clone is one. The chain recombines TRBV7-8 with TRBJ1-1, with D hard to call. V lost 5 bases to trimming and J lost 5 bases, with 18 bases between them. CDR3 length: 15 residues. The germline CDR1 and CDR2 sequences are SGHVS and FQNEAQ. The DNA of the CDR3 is TGTGCCAGCAGCCCGTCCGGGAGAGGAGGGACTGAAGCTTTCTTT. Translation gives CASSPSGRGGTEAFF.

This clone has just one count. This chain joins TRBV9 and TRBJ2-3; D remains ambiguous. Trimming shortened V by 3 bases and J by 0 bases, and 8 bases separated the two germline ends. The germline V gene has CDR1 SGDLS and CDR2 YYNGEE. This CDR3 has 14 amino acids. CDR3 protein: CASSGGLSTDTQYF. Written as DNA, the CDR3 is TGTGCCAGCAGCGGCGGCCTTAGCACAGATACGCAGTATTTT.

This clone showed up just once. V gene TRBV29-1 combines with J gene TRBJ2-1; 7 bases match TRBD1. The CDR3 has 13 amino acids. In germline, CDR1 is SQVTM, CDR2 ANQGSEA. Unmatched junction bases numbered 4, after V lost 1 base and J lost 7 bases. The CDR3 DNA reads TGCAGCGTTGAAGTTAGGGGGCTGAATGAGCAGTTCTTC. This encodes CSVEVRGLNEQFF.

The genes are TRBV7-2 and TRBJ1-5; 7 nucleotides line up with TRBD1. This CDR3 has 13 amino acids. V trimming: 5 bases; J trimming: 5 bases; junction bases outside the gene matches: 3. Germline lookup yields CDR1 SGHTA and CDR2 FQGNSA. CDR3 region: CASSVRGDQPQHF. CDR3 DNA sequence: TGTGCCAGCAGCGTCAGGGGGGATCAGCCCCAGCATTTT.

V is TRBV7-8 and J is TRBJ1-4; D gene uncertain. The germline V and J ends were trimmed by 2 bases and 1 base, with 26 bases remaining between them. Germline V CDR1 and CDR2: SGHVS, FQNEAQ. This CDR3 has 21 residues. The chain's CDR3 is CASSLPCGRGRIYVTNEKLFF. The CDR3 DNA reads TGTGCCAGCAGCTTACCGTGTGGGAGAGGTAGGATTTATGTAACTAATGAAAAACTGTTTTTT. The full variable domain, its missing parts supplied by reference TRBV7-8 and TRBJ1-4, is GAGVSQSPRYKVAKRGQDVALRCDPISGHVSLFWYQQALGQGPEFLTYFQNEAQLDKSGLPSDRFFAERPEGSVSTLKIQRTQQEDSAVYLCASSLPCGRGRIYVTNEKLFFGSGTQLSVL.

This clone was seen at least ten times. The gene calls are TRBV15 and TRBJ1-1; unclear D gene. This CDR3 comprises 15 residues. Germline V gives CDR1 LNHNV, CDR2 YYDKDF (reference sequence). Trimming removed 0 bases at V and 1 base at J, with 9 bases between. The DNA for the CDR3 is TGTGCCACCAGCAGAGAGCGGGCAAAGAACACTGAAGCTTTCTTT. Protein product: CATSRERAKNTEAFF.

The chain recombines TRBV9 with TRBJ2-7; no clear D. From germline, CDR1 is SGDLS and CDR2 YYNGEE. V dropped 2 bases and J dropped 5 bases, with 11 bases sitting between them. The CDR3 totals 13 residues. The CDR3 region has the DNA TGTGCCAGCAGCGTTTCCCTGGCGGACGAGCAGTACTTC. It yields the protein CASSVSLADEQYF.

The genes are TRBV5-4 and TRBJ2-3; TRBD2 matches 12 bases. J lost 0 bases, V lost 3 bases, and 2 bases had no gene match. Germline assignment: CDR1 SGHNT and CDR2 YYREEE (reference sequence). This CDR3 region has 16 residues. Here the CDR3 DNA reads TGTGCCAGCAGCTCTGGACTAGCGGGGAGCACAGATACGCAGTATTTT. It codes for CASSSGLAGSTDTQYF.